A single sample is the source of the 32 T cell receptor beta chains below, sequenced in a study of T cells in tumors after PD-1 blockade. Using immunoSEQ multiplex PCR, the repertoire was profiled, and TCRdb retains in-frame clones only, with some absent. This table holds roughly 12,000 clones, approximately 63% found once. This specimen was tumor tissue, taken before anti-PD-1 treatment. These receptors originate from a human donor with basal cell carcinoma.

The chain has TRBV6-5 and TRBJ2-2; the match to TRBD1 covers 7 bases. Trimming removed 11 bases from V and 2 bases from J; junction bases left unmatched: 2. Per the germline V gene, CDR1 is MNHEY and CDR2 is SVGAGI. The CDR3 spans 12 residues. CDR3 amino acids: CAAGGNTGELFF. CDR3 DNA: TGTGCCGCAGGGGGAAACACCGGGGAGCTGTTTTTT.

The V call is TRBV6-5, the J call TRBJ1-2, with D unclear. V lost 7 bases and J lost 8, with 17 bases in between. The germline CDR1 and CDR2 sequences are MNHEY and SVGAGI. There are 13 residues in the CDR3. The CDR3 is CASNPGSSHGYTF. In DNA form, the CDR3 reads TGTGCCAGCAATCCGGGATCCTCCCACGGCTACACCTTC.

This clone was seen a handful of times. As DNA, the CDR3 is TGTGCCAGCCAAGGACAGTGGGCAATGAACACTGAAGCTTTCTTT. This gives the protein CASQGQWAMNTEAFF. The chain has TRBV2 and TRBJ1-1, with D possibly matching TRBD1 (6 bases). This CDR3 region has 15 residues. Germline values: CDR1 SNHLY, CDR2 FYNNEI. The V gene lost 8 bases and the J gene lost 0 bases, with 16 bases spanning the gap.

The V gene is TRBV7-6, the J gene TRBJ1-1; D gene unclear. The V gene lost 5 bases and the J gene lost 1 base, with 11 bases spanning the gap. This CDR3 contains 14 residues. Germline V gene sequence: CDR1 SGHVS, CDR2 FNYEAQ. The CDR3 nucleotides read TGTGCCAGCAGCCCCTTGGCCGAGAACACTGAAGCTTTCTTT. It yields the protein CASSPLAENTEAFF.

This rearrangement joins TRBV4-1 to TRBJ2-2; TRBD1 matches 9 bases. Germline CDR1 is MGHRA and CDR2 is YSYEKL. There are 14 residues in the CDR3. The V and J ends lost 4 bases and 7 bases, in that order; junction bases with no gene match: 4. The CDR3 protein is CASSPGQGVGELFF. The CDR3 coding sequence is TGCGCCAGCAGCCCGGGACAGGGAGTCGGGGAGCTGTTTTTT.

CDR3 loop: CASSLWDNSYEQYF. CDR3 DNA: TGTGCCAGCAGTTTGTGGGACAACTCCTACGAGCAGTACTTC. The chain is built from TRBV27 and TRBJ2-7; tentatively, D is TRBD1 (6 bases). With 3 bases removed from V and 0 bases from J, the gap between germline ends came to 9 bases. Germline assignment: CDR1 MNHEY and CDR2 SMNVEV (reference sequence). The CDR3 has 14 residues.

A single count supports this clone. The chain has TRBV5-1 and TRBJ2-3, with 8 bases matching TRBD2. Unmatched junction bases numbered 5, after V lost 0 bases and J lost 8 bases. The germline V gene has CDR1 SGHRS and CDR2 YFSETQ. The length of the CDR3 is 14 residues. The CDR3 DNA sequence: TGCGCCAGCAGCTTGGGGCCCGGGGGGGGTACGCAGTATTTT. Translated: CASSLGPGGGTQYF.

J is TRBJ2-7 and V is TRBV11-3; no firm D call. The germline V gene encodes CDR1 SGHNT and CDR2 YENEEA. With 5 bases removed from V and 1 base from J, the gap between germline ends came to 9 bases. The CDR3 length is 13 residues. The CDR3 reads CASSPPASYEQYF. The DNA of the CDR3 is TGTGCCAGCAGCCCCCCGGCGTCCTACGAGCAGTACTTC.

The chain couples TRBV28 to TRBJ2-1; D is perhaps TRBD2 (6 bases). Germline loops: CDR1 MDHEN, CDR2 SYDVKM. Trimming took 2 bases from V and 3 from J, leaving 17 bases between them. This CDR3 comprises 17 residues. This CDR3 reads CASSLRRNEGLYNEQFF. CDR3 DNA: TGTGCCAGCAGTTTAAGACGTAATGAGGGACTCTACAATGAGCAGTTCTTC. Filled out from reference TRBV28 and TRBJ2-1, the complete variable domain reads DVKVTQSSRYLVKRTGEKVFLECVQDMDHENMFWYRQDPGLGLRLIYFSYDVKMKEKGDIPEGYSVSREKKERFSLILESASTNQTSMYLCASSLRRNEGLYNEQFFGPGTRLTVL.

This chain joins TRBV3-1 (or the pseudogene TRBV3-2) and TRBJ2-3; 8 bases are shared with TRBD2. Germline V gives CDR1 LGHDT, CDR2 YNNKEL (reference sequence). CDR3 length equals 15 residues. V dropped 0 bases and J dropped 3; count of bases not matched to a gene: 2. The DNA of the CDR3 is TGTGCCAGCAGCCAAGATGTAGCGGGGACAGATACGCAGTATTTT. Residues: CASSQDVAGTDTQYF.

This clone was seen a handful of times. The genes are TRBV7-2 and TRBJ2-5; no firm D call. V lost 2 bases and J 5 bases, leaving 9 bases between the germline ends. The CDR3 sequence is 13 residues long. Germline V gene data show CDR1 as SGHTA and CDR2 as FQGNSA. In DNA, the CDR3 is TGTGCCAGCAGCTTACAGCGTTGGGAGACCCAGTACTTC. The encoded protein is CASSLQRWETQYF.

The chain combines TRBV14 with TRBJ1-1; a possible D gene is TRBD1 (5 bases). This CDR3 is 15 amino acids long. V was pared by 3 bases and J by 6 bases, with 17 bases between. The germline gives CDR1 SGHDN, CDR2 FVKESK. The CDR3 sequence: CASSQALGPGAEAFF. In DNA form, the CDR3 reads TGTGCCAGCAGCCAGGCCCTCGGGCCGGGGGCTGAAGCTTTCTTT. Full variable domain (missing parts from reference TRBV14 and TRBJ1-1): EAGVTQFPSHSVIEKGQTVTLRCDPISGHDNLYWYRRVMGKEIKFLLHFVKESKQDESGMPNNRFLAERTGGTYSTLKVQPAELEDSGVYFCASSQALGPGAEAFFGQGTRLTVV.

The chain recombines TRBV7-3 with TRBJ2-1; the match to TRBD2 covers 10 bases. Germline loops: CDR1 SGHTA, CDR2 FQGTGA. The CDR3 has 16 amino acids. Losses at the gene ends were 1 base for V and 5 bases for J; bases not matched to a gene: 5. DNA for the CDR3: TGTGCCAGCAGCTTAAATGATGGACTAGCGGACAATGAGCAGTTCTTC. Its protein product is CASSLNDGLADNEQFF. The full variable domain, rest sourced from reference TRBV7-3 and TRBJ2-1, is GAGVSQTPSNKVTEKGKYVELRCDPISGHTALYWYRQSLGQGPEFLIYFQGTGAADDSGLPNDRFFAVRPEGSVSTLKIQRTERGDSAVYLCASSLNDGLADNEQFFGPGTRLTVL.

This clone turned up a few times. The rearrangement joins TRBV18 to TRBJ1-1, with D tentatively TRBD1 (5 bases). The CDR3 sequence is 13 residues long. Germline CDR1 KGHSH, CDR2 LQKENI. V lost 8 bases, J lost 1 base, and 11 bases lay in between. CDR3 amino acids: CASTGASNTEAFF. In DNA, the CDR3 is TGTGCCAGCACAGGAGCCTCGAACACTGAAGCTTTCTTT.

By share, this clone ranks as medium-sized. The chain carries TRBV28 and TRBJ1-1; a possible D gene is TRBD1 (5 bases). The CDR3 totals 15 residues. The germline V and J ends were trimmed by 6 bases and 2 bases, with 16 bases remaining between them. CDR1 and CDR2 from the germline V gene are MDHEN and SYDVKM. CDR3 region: CASSLRQTGNTEAFF. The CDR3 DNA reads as TGTGCCAGCAGCCTCCGACAGACGGGAAACACTGAAGCTTTCTTT.

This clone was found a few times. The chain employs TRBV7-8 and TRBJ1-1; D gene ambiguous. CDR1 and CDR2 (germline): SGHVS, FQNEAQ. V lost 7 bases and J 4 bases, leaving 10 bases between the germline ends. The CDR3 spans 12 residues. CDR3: CASTLVGTEAFF. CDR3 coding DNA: TGTGCCAGCACCCTAGTGGGCACTGAAGCTTTCTTT.

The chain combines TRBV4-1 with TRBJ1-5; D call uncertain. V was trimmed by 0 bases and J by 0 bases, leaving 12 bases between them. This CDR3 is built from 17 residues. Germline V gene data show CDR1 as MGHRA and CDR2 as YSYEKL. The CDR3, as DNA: TGCGCCAGCAGCCAAGAAACACTTACTTATAGCAATCAGCCCCAGCATTTT. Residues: CASSQETLTYSNQPQHF.

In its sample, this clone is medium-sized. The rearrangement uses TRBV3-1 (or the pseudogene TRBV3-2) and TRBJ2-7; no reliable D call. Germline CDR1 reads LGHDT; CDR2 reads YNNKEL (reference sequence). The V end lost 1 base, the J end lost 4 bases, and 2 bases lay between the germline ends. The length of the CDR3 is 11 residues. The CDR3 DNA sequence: TGTGCCAGCAGCCAAGGATACGAGCAGTACTTC. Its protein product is CASSQGYEQYF.

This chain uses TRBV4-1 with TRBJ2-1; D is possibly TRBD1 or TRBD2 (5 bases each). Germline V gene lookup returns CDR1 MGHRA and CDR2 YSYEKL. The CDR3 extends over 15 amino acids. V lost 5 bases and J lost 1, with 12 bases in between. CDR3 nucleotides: TGCGCCAGCAGCGGACCGGGGCCTTCCTACAATGAGCAGTTCTTC. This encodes CASSGPGPSYNEQFF.

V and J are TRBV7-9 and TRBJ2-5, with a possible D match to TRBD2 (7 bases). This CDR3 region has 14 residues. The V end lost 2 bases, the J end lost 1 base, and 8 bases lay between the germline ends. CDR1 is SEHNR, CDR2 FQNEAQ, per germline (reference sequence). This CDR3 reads CASSLRGAQETQYF. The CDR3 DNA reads TGTGCCAGCAGCTTACGGGGGGCCCAAGAGACCCAGTACTTC.

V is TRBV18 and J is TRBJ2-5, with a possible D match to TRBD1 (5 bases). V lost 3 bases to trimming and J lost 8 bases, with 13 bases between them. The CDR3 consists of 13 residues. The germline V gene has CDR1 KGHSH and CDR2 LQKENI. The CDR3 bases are TGTGCCAGCTCACCCGACAGCCTAGGTACCCAGTACTTC. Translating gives CASSPDSLGTQYF.

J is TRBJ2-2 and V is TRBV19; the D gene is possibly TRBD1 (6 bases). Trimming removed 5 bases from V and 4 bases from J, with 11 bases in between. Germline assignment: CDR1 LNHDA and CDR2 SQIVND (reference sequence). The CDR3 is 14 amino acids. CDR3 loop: CASSPRTATGELFF. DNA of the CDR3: TGTGCCAGTAGTCCGAGGACAGCCACCGGGGAGCTGTTTTTT.

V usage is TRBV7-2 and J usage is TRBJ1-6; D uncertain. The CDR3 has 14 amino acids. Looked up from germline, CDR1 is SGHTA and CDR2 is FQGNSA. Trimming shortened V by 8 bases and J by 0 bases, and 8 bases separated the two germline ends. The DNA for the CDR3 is TGTGCCAGCGGAGGTCGCTCCTATAATTCACCCCTCCACTTT. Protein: CASGGRSYNSPLHF.

This CDR3 reads CASSQVLSSTGGGLETQYF. In DNA, the CDR3 is TGTGCCAGCAGCCAAGTCCTATCCTCGACAGGGGGTGGGTTAGAGACCCAGTACTTC. The chain employs TRBV4-2 and TRBJ2-5; TRBD1 agrees at 9 bases. V shed 1 base, J shed 4 bases, and the junction held 16 bases outside the gene matches. The CDR3 covers 19 residues. The germline V gene has CDR1 LGHNA and CDR2 YNFKEQ.

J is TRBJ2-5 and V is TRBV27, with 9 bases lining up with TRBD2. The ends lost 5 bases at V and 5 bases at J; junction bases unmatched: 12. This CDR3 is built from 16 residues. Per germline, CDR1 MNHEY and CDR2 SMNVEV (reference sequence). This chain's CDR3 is CASSPRGLAGLETQYF. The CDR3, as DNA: TGTGCCAGCAGTCCCCGGGGGCTAGCGGGATTGGAGACCCAGTACTTC.

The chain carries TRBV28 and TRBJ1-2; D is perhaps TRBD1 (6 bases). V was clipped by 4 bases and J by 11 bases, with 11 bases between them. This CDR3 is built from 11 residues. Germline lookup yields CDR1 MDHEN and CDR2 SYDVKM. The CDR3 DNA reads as TGTGCCAGCAGTTCGGACAGACGTTACACCTTC. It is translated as CASSSDRRYTF.

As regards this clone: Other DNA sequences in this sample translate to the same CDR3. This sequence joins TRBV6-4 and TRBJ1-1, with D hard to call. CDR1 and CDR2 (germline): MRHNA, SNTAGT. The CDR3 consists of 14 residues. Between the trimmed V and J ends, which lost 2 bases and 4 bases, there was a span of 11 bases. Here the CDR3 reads CASSDTSRGTEAFF. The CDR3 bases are TGTGCCAGCAGTGACACCAGTCGGGGCACTGAAGCTTTCTTT.

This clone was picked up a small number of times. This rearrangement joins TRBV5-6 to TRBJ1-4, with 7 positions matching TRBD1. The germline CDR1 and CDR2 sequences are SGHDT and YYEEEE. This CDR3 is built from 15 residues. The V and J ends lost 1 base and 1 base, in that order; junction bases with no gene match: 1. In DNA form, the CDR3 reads TGTGCCAGCAGCTTGCAGGGGGTAACTAATGAAAAACTGTTTTTT. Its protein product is CASSLQGVTNEKLFF.

For the CDR3, the DNA is TGTGCCAGCAGCTCCTCTCAGGGTGCAAATTCACCCCTCCACTTT. Encoded protein: CASSSSQGANSPLHF. The rearrangement uses TRBV7-9 and TRBJ1-6; D is possibly TRBD1 (5 bases). CDR1 is SEHNR, CDR2 FQNEAQ, per germline (reference sequence). Trimming left V 4 bases short and J 7 bases short, with 14 bases between. The CDR3 sequence is 15 residues long.

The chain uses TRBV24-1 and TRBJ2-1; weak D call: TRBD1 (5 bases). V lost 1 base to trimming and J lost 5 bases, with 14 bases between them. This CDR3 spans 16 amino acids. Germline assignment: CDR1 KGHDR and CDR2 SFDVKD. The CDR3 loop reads CATSDFRVTLNNEQFF. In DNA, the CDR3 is TGTGCCACCAGTGATTTCAGGGTAACCTTGAACAATGAGCAGTTCTTC.

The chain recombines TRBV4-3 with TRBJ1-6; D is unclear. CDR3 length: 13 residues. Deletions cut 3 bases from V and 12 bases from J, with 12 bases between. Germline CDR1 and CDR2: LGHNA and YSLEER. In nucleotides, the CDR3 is TGCGCCAGCAGCCAGTCCGGGTCCTTACCCCTCCACTTT. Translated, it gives CASSQSGSLPLHF.

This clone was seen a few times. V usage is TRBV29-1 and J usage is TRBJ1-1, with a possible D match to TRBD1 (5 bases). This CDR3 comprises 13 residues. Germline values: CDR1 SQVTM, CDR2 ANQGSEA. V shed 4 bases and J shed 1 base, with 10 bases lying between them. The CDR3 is CSVGIQANTEAFF. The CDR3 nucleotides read TGCAGCGTTGGGATACAGGCGAACACTGAAGCTTTCTTT.